A selection of T cell receptor beta chains follows, all from one sample in a study of OX40 agonist ivuxolimab in advanced cancers. Here immunoSEQ multiplex PCR was the method, and the copy in TCRdb shows in-frame clones only, minus some. The table records roughly 15,000 clones, roughly four fifths of them present only once. The sample here was CD4+ or CD8+ T cells sorted from blood, taken in a trial of the OX40 agonist ivuxolimab. The receptors derive from an adult with an advanced solid tumor such as melanoma, head and neck, liver or kidney cancer. Each CDR3 is given without its conserved first and last residue. D genes are given only for firm matches.

V	D	J	CDR3
TRBV9	TRBD1	TRBJ2-3	ASSAGQGPDTQY
TRBV30	.	TRBJ1-2	AWREAGLWGYT
TRBV7-6	.	TRBJ1-1	ASSFLGTEAF
TRBV21-1	.	TRBJ2-5	ASSGYGQGGRETQY
TRBV7-9	TRBD2	.	ASQIAGASYEQY
TRBV9	.	TRBJ2-2	ASSLGRAGELF
TRBV4-1	.	TRBJ2-1	ASSPSGNEQF
TRBV9	.	TRBJ1-1	ASSVGGATEAF
TRBV2	.	TRBJ2-1	ASSDDLNNEQF
TRBV9	TRBD2	TRBJ2-5	ASSAWGGRETQY
TRBV18	.	TRBJ2-3	ASSLGQFSTDTQY
TRBV23-1	.	TRBJ2-1	ASSQSDPSGTRTYNEQF
TRBV27	.	TRBJ1-4	ASSLSPPGVEKLF
TRBV29-1	.	TRBJ1-1	SVEGATEAF
TRBV4-3	.	TRBJ2-2	ASSQDPTLGELF
TRBV5-5	.	TRBJ2-3	ASSLAGDTQY
TRBV4-1	TRBD1	TRBJ2-6	ASSPGTGRANVLT
TRBV5-1	TRBD1	TRBJ2-1	ASSLNRDRYNEQF
TRBV7-9	.	TRBJ2-1	ASSRLEGESYNEQF
TRBV29-1	TRBD2	TRBJ2-1	SGGLAGSYNEQF
TRBV7-9	.	TRBJ2-7	ASSLAWGRSEQY
TRBV5-5	.	TRBJ2-2	ASSFLPRGHITGELF
TRBV27	TRBD2	TRBJ2-1	ASSLLGSGGLNNEQF
TRBV9	.	TRBJ2-7	ASSVGGRVYEQY
TRBV9	.	TRBJ2-3	ASSVGGGLTDTQY
TRBV18	.	TRBJ2-2	ASSPETYTGELF
TRBV6-1	TRBD2	TRBJ2-1	ASSEWTSGVGYNEQF
TRBV7-9	.	TRBJ2-1	ASSAHDATQEQF